The source of this TCR beta chain is a study of blood T cell repertoires in COVID-19. On the study more broadly: The origin of the acute and convalescent COVID-19 samples was the United States, Italy and Spain. PBMCs, B-cell-depleted T cells, or T cells were the source of the cDNA or gDNA that made up the material.

The study recruited people aged roughly 18 to 89 years across approximately 24 US areas. The study counted Cohort 3 donors as recovered given two negative PCRs, clearance, or symptom resolution. Method: immunoSEQ multiplex PCR; TCRdb's copy keeps in-frame clones and lacks some. Here the sample spans nearly 200,000 clones, more than 65% being singletons. Sequencing was done on a sample of PBMCs or T cells enriched from blood (not recorded which). The sequence was collected from a man between 40 and 49 years old who had recovered from COVID-19.

The CDR3 is CASSLDSGLTEAFF. In DNA form, the CDR3 reads TGTGCCAGCAGCTTAGATTCAGGGCTCACTGAAGCTTTCTTT. This chain uses TRBV7-6 with TRBJ1-1, with D possibly matching TRBD1 (5 bases). Germline-derived CDR1 and CDR2 are SGHVS and FNYEAQ. The V end was cut by 1 base, the J end by 4 bases, with 10 bases between. CDR3 length: 14 residues.